This TCR beta chain was found in a study of T cells in Graves' hyperthyroidism and ophthalmopathy (dated by TCRdb to the late 2010s). For the study in its entirety: Peripheral blood was sampled at the time of initial diagnosis, prior to any treatment. A discovery cohort of approximately 97 patients, 43 with Graves' ophthalmopathy and approximately 55 with stable Graves' hyperthyroidism, was used to find distinguishing TCR V-J signatures. An independent validation cohort of fewer than 20 hyperthyroidism patients and more than 15 patients who later progressed to ophthalmopathy tested prospective prediction of ophthalmopathy. The 100 discovery patients were divided at random into training and test sets in a 7:3 ratio. The study also compared thyroid tissue and blood T-cell repertoires from a handful of Graves' hyperthyroidism patients. After blood sampling, hyperthyroidism patients were treated with methimazole at a starting dose of 30 mg daily, and ophthalmopathy patients were treated with high-dose intravenous methylprednisolone. The paper describes TCR Vbeta CDR3 sequencing of fewer than 150 peripheral blood samples, made up of approximately 40 ophthalmopathy patients, 70 to 80 hyperthyroidism patients and 17 progressor patients. The study at large found these results: During validation, the model predicted progression to ophthalmopathy a median of roughly six months ahead of onset, with just under 71% sensitivity and roughly 75% specificity. In cross-validation, a model built on a 13 V-J signature told ophthalmopathy apart from stable hyperthyroidism with approximately 90% sensitivity and 81% to 82% specificity, and in testing the same model reached 80%/75%. Sample size was not statistically predetermined, and investigators were not blinded to group allocation. Most expanded thyroid clonotypes (frequency above 0.001) were also detected in blood, suggesting blood repertoires may reflect thyroid immune responses.

Regarding this clonotype: What this receptor recognizes is not known. It has no much larger one-base neighbor in the sample; base qualities were not kept.

Moderately to severely active disease, a Clinical Activity Score of at least 3, a NOSPECS grade of at least 4, and a duration under 3 months were present in ophthalmopathy patients. Exclusion was applied to patients with uncontrolled infections, other autoimmune diseases, pregnancy or lactation. Diagnoses relied on clinical symptoms, serum thyroxine and TRAb, thyroid ultrasound and orbital computed tomography. Ficoll-Paque density gradient centrifugation was used to isolate PBMCs from approximately 11 ml of fresh peripheral blood. Total RNA was extracted using Trizol reagent, and RNA quality was assessed on an Agilent 2100 Bioanalyzer. The CDR3 has 14 amino acids, counting the end cysteine and phenylalanine. The entry retains the CDR3 DNA only, 42 bases that are in frame from base 1. Trimming takes 3 bases from V and 6 bases from J, and the germline ends sit 11 bases apart. Reading the germline V gene (reference sequence) gives CDR1 LNHNV and CDR2 YYDKDF.

Amplification of TCR beta CDR3 regions was carried out from RNA transcripts. A first-round RT-PCR of the TCR CDR3 used the HTBI primer set with the Qiagen OneStep RT-PCR kit. Libraries were constructed in a second round of multiplex PCR, after which size selection and purification were carried out. Sequencing of the libraries was done on an Illumina HiSeq2000 using paired-end 100 bp reads. The study's processing was this. Raw data were processed with SOAPnuke, discarding reads with adapters, uncalled bases, mean Phred below 15, or no exact constant-primer or identifier match. High-quality paired reads were merged with COPE v1.2.5, and unique nucleotide sequences were defined as clonotypes. Clonotypes were aligned to IMGT TRBV, TRBD and TRBJ reference segments using MiTCR v1.1. The analysis was restricted to V-J combinations with a frequency above 0.0001, which together covered 99.2% of the repertoires. The TCS score was defined as F50 (clonal expansion) divided by E x V (chaos), with BLOSUM62-based TCRdist calculated between CDR3 peptides within each V-J. Welch's t-statistics and random forest reduced several hundred V-J features to roughly 13, which were used in a naive Bayes classifier (R e1071). The public reads were quality trimmed at Q25 with fastp and then assembled into clones with MiXCR by TCRdb, keeping productive beta chains. For every CDR3 protein sequence, its rows merge into one entry that carries the most common genes and DNA. TCRdb, not the authors, supplied the V and J calls. The sample table records fewer than 450,000 distinct CDR3 sequences; 15% to 20% of these occur just once. Jointly, the top ten make up less than 45% of the sample.

This TCR was sampled from a man aged 18-30 years with Graves' ophthalmopathy. This chain joins TRBV15 to TRBJ2-2, with a tentative D gene TRBD2 over 6 matching bases. Sequenced sample: blood. The nucleotides read TGTGCCACCAGCAGCGTTTCGGGGGCCGGGGAGCTGTTTTTT. Translation gives CATSSVSGAGELFF.